The TCR beta chain under discussion was sequenced for a study of T cell responses to AZD1222 COVID-19 vaccine. Produced via immunoSEQ multiplex PCR; TCRdb's table is partial and in-frame only. Found here are about 120,000 clones, approximately 91% of them singletons; the top ten hold roughly 0.98%. Trimming at V came to 3 bases and at J to 6 bases, leaving 4 bases not matched to a gene. The CDR3 loop spans 15 amino acids. Germline V lookup: CDR1 LNHDA, CDR2 SQIVND (reference sequence). The chain recombines TRBV19 with TRBJ1-4, with 10 nucleotides matching TRBD1. The origin of this receptor is an adult who received the AZD1222 COVID-19 vaccine. Sequences were derived from peripheral blood, sampled 28 days after the second AZD1222 dose. The CDR3 spells CASSMGQGSDEKLFF. The CDR3 region has the DNA TGTGCCAGTAGTATGGGACAGGGGTCGGATGAAAAACTGTTTTTT.